This entry lists 10 T cell receptor beta chains sequenced from one sample in a study of T cells in Graves' hyperthyroidism and ophthalmopathy. Amplification of TCR beta CDR3 regions was performed using RNA transcripts as template. Researchers ran a first-round RT-PCR on the TCR CDR3 using the HTBI primer set. TCRdb re-derived calls from the multiplex PCR reads in MiXCR, one entry per CDR3 protein. Among about 600,000 distinct CDR3 sequences listed, roughly a sixth were seen once. Sequencing was performed on blood. The receptors originated from a woman aged 40 to 55 with Graves' ophthalmopathy.

This clonotype was observed at least ten times. The chain has TRBV4-2 and TRBJ1-2; 8 nucleotides line up with TRBD1. CDR1 and CDR2 (germline): LGHNA, YNFKEQ. The CDR3 covers 14 residues. The J segment lost 8 bases and the V segment lost 3 bases, leaving 8 bases of the junction unmatched. DNA for the CDR3: TGTGCCAGCAGCCAGGACAGGGAAGTAGCGGGCTACACCTTC. It is translated as CASSQDREVAGYTF.

This clonotype was counted many times. This chain uses TRBV3-1 with TRBJ2-3, with 8 bases identical to TRBD2. The CDR3 covers 18 residues. The V gene end was trimmed by 1 base and the J gene end by 8 bases; junction bases not matched to a gene: 17. Germline CDR1 LGHDT, CDR2 YNNKEL (reference sequence). CDR3 amino acids: CASSQGKGGSGIDGTQYF. CDR3 sequence (DNA): TGTGCCAGCAGCCAAGGGAAAGGGGGTAGCGGGATAGATGGTACGCAGTATTTT.

This clonotype was observed many times. The V and J genes are TRBV29-1 and TRBJ2-1, with D perhaps matching TRBD1 or TRBD2 (6 bases each). V gave up 3 bases and J gave up 1 base, with 22 bases separating them. CDR1 SQVTM and CDR2 ANQGSEA come from the germline V gene. The CDR3 is 18 amino acids. CDR3 in amino acids: CSVEGGLGAGQSYNEQFF. The CDR3 DNA follows: TGCAGCGTTGAGGGGGGTCTGGGGGCGGGCCAATCCTACAATGAGCAGTTCTTC.

This clonotype was seen repeatedly, ten times or more. CDR3 bases: TGTGCCAGCAGTTATTCTCATCGGCCGATTGGAAATCAGCCCCAGCATTTT. This gives the protein CASSYSHRPIGNQPQHF. The V and J genes are TRBV6-2 or TRBV6-3 and TRBJ1-5; D gene ambiguous. Germline CDR1 reads MNHEY; CDR2 reads SVGEGT. The CDR3 has 17 residues. V was pared by 3 bases and J by 4 bases, with 19 bases between.

This clonotype showed up just a few times. V usage is TRBV30 and J usage is TRBJ1-2, with D maybe TRBD1 (5 bases). The ends were cut back, 3 bases at V and 2 bases at J, with 16 bases in the middle. The CDR3 runs to 15 residues. Germline-derived CDR1 and CDR2 are GTSNPN and SVGIG (reference sequence). The CDR3 DNA sequence: TGTGCCTGGAGCCCCACCGGAGGGGCAAACTATGGCTACACCTTC. Its translation: CAWSPTGGANYGYTF. The full variable domain, its missing parts supplied by reference TRBV30 and TRBJ1-2, is SQTIHQWPATLVQPVGSPLSLECTVEGTSNPNLYWYRQAAGRGLQLLFYSVGIGQISSEVPQNLSASRPQDRQFILSSKKLLLSDSGFYLCAWSPTGGANYGYTFGSGTRLTVV.

V gene TRBV11-2 combines with J gene TRBJ1-1, with unresolved D. Trimming removed 5 bases at V and 3 bases at J, with 10 bases between. Germline loops: CDR1 SGHAT, CDR2 FQNNGV. CDR3 length: 13 amino acids. The CDR3 bases are TGTGCCAGCAGCGACGACTTGTACACTGAAGCTTTCTTT. This translates into CASSDDLYTEAFF.

In this sample, this clonotype turned up a few times. The J gene is TRBJ2-1, the V gene TRBV19; 15 bases map to TRBD2. The CDR3 is 16 amino acids. Germline CDR1 and CDR2: LNHDA and SQIVND (reference sequence). Losses at the gene ends were 1 base for V and 9 bases for J; bases not matched to a gene: 4. The CDR3 sequence: CASSIGTSGGAVEQFF. CDR3 DNA sequence: TGTGCCAGTAGTATAGGGACTAGCGGGGGGGCCGTTGAGCAGTTCTTC.

This chain links TRBV20-1 with TRBJ2-4; D unclear. Trimming removed 0 bases at V and 0 bases at J, with 6 bases between. Germline V lookup: CDR1 DFQATT, CDR2 SNEGSKA (reference sequence). The CDR3 is made up of 14 amino acids. Here the CDR3 DNA reads TGCAGTGCTAGAGATGTGAGAGCCAAAAACATTCAGTACTTC. Encoded protein: CSARDVRAKNIQYF.

The chain joins TRBV20-1 to TRBJ2-7, with 8 bases fitting TRBD1. This CDR3 region has 16 residues. CDR1 is DFQATT, CDR2 SNEGSKA, per germline (reference sequence). Trimming cost V 2 bases and J 3 bases; bases outside gene matches: 12. The CDR3 region is CSARNPLEQGVYEQYF. Written as DNA, the CDR3 is TGCAGTGCTAGAAACCCGCTGGAACAGGGGGTCTACGAGCAGTACTTC.

This clonotype was detected many times. The genes are TRBV5-1 and TRBJ1-5; TRBD1 agrees at 7 bases. V was pared by 4 bases and J by 3 bases, with 10 bases of the junction left unmatched. The germline CDR1 and CDR2 sequences are SGHRS and YFSETQ. The CDR3 covers 16 residues. The chain's CDR3 is CASSPQGRGNNQPQHF. The CDR3 nucleotides read TGCGCCAGCAGCCCACAGGGCAGGGGGAACAATCAGCCCCAGCATTTT. The complete variable domain, with remaining parts taken from reference TRBV5-1 and TRBJ1-5, reads KAGVTQTPRYLIKTRGQQVTLSCSPISGHRSVSWYQQTPGQGLQFLFEYFSETQRNKGNFPGRFSGRQFSNSRSEMNVSTLELGDSALYLCASSPQGRGNNQPQHFGDGTRLSIL.